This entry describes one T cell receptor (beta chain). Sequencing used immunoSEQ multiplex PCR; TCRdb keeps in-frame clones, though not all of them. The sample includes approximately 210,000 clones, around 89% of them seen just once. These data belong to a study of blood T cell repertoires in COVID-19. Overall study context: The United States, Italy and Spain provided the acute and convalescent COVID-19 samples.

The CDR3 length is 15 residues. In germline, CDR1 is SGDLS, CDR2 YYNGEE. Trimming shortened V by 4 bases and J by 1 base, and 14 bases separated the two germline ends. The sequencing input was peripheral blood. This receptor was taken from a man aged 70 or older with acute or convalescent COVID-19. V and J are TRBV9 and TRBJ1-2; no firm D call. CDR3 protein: CASSLSGTVNYGYTF. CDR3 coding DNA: TGTGCCAGCAGCCTCAGCGGCACGGTTAACTATGGCTACACCTTC. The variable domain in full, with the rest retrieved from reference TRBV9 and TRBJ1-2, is DSGVTQTPKHLITATGQRVTLRCSPRSGDLSVYWYQQSLDQGLQFLIQYYNGEERAKGNILERFSAQQFPDLHSELNLSSLELGDSALYFCASSLSGTVNYGYTFGSGTRLTVV.